These 32 T cell receptor beta chains were all obtained from the same sample, sequenced in a study of OX40 agonist ivuxolimab in advanced cancers. Profiled with immunoSEQ multiplex PCR; TCRdb holds only in-frame clones, not every one. The table records tens of thousands of clones, 88% of them present only once. Sample: CD4+ or CD8+ T cells sorted from blood, taken in a trial of the OX40 agonist ivuxolimab. These receptors came from an adult with an advanced solid tumor such as melanoma, head and neck, liver or kidney cancer.

V and J are TRBV6-6 and TRBJ2-7; TRBD2 might be the D (5 bases). Per germline, CDR1 MNHNY and CDR2 SVGAGI (reference sequence). The CDR3 consists of 16 residues. Trimming left V 6 bases short and J 4 bases short, with 22 bases between. In DNA, the CDR3 is TGTGCCAGCAGAGCGGCAGGCGGCCGAATCCAGTACGAGCAGTACTTC. This codes for CASRAAGGRIQYEQYF.

The rearrangement uses TRBV7-9 and TRBJ1-4, with no clear D. This CDR3 comprises 17 residues. Trimming cost V 6 bases and J 4 bases, with 21 bases left between them. Germline V gene sequence: CDR1 SEHNR, CDR2 FQNEAQ (reference sequence). CDR3 amino acids: CASRPTPASGSNEKLFF. In DNA, the CDR3 is TGTGCCAGCAGACCCACCCCGGCATCGGGTAGTAATGAAAAACTGTTTTTT.

The chain joins TRBV25-1 to TRBJ1-2; maybe TRBD1 (6 bases). Trimming pared 4 bases from V and 4 bases from J, leaving 16 bases between. Germline V gives CDR1 MGHDK, CDR2 SYGVNS. The length of the CDR3 is 15 residues. The CDR3 bases are TGTGCCAGCAGTGGTAGGAGGGGCAGGGGCTATGGCTACACCTTC. This sequence encodes CASSGRRGRGYGYTF.

The chain recombines TRBV9 with TRBJ1-6; D not resolved. The CDR3 totals 14 residues. Germline lookup yields CDR1 SGDLS and CDR2 YYNGEE. V lost 2 bases and J 4 bases, leaving 7 bases between the germline ends. CDR3 in amino acids: CASSVELYNSPLHF. CDR3 nucleotides: TGTGCCAGCAGCGTCGAATTATATAATTCACCCCTCCACTTT.

V gene TRBV18 combines with J gene TRBJ2-5; D possibly corresponds to TRBD2 (6 bases). Germline loops: CDR1 KGHSH, CDR2 LQKENI. The CDR3 sequence is 17 residues long. Trimming left V 2 bases short and J 5 bases short, with 21 bases between. Here the CDR3 reads CASSPKRGLLGGETQYF. CDR3 in DNA: TGTGCCAGCTCACCAAAGAGGGGACTCCTTGGGGGGGAGACCCAGTACTTC.

This chain links TRBV5-1 with TRBJ1-3, with D maybe TRBD1 (5 bases). The CDR3 has 15 residues. The germline V gene has CDR1 SGHRS and CDR2 YFSETQ. V lost 0 bases to trimming and J lost 0 bases, with 7 bases between them. In DNA form, the CDR3 reads TGCGCCAGCAGCTTGGAGGGGAACTCTGGAAACACCATATATTTT. Protein product: CASSLEGNSGNTIYF. The entire variable domain, with the rest obtained from reference TRBV5-1 and TRBJ1-3, is as follows: KAGVTQTPRYLIKTRGQQVTLSCSPISGHRSVSWYQQTPGQGLQFLFEYFSETQRNKGNFPGRFSGRQFSNSRSEMNVSTLELGDSALYLCASSLEGNSGNTIYFGEGSWLTVV.

This clone has just one count. The rearrangement links TRBV4-1 to TRBJ2-7; 14 nucleotides match TRBD2. There are 16 residues in the CDR3. CDR1 is MGHRA, CDR2 YSYEKL, per germline. V was pared by 1 base and J by 5 bases, with 4 bases of the junction left unmatched. The CDR3 nucleotides read TGCGCCAGCAGCCAAGCTCCGGGACTAGCGGGAGACGAGCAGTACTTC. It encodes CASSQAPGLAGDEQYF.

The rearrangement uses TRBV15 and TRBJ2-2, with D possibly TRBD1 on 6 matching bases. V shed 1 base and J shed 4 bases, with 10 bases lying between them. Germline V gene lookup returns CDR1 LNHNV and CDR2 YYDKDF (reference sequence). The CDR3 runs 15 residues. CDR3 residues: CATSRGGQSTGELFF. The CDR3 region has the DNA TGTGCCACCAGCAGAGGGGGGCAGTCCACCGGGGAGCTGTTTTTT.

V and J are TRBV7-2 and TRBJ2-7; D unresolved. The CDR3 totals 14 residues. Germline V gives CDR1 SGHTA, CDR2 FQGNSA. Trimming pared 5 bases from V and 0 bases from J, leaving 11 bases between. The chain's CDR3 is CASSRGRASYEQYF. Written as DNA, the CDR3 is TGTGCCAGCAGCCGAGGTAGGGCCTCCTACGAGCAGTACTTC.

The chain joins TRBV7-9 to TRBJ1-4; perhaps TRBD1 as D (5 bases). This CDR3 region has 14 residues. Trimming left V 7 bases short and J 4 bases short, with 13 bases between. In germline, CDR1 is SEHNR, CDR2 FQNEAQ (reference sequence). The CDR3 is CASTFRGDNEKLFF. CDR3 DNA sequence: TGTGCCAGCACGTTTCGGGGGGATAATGAAAAACTGTTTTTT.

This chain connects TRBV27 to TRBJ2-2; D tentatively reads TRBD1 or TRBD2 (6 bases each). Germline-derived CDR1 and CDR2 are MNHEY and SMNVEV (reference sequence). Trimming left V 4 bases short and J 6 bases short, with 12 bases between. The CDR3 totals 14 residues. The CDR3 coding sequence is TGTGCCAGCAGTTCGAGGGGGGTAGCCGGGGAGCTGTTTTTT. It specifies CASSSRGVAGELFF.

This chain joins TRBV19 and TRBJ1-6; D gene ambiguous. Per germline, CDR1 LNHDA and CDR2 SQIVND (reference sequence). The ends were cut back, 8 bases at V and 4 bases at J, with 6 bases in the middle. This CDR3 has 12 amino acids. DNA of the CDR3: TGTGCCAGTGGGCAGTATAATTCACCCCTCCACTTT. It is translated as CASGQYNSPLHF. The variable domain in full, completed from reference TRBV19 and TRBJ1-6, reads DGGITQSPKYLFRKEGQNVTLSCEQNLNHDAMYWYRQDPGQGLRLIYYSQIVNDFQKGDIAEGYSVSREKKESFPLTVTSAQKNPTAFYLCASGQYNSPLHFGNGTRLTVT.

V gene TRBV2 combines with J gene TRBJ2-7, with D unresolved. V was cut by 8 bases and J by 2 bases, with 16 bases left in between. CDR3 length: 14 residues. Germline CDR1 and CDR2: SNHLY and FYNNEI. CDR3 nucleotides: TGTGCCAGCGGACCTCTAGGCAACCCCTACGAGCAGTACTTC. Its translation is CASGPLGNPYEQYF.

The table lists this clone with a count of one. V is TRBV5-1 and J is TRBJ1-1, with D uncertain. V gave up 1 base and J gave up 4 bases, with 11 bases separating them. CDR3 size: 14 residues. Germline CDR1 SGHRS, CDR2 YFSETQ. In DNA, the CDR3 is TGCGCCAGCAGCTTGCTGTCCGGAGGCACTGAAGCTTTCTTT. Encoded protein: CASSLLSGGTEAFF.

This chain connects TRBV28 to TRBJ2-1; TRBD2 might be the D (7 bases). Germline V lookup: CDR1 MDHEN, CDR2 SYDVKM. With 6 bases removed from V and 7 bases from J, the gap between germline ends came to 19 bases. This CDR3 spans 15 amino acids. CDR3: CASSPGGGGFNEQFF. DNA for the CDR3: TGTGCCAGCAGCCCTGGAGGGGGGGGTTTTAATGAGCAGTTCTTC.

This clone was recorded only once. The chain is built from TRBV15 and TRBJ1-5; D ambiguous. V was pared by 7 bases and J by 0 bases, with 13 bases between. The CDR3 covers 15 residues. The germline V gene has CDR1 LNHNV and CDR2 YYDKDF (reference sequence). CDR3 residues: CATTETPHSNQPQHF. CDR3 DNA sequence: TGTGCCACCACGGAGACACCCCATAGCAATCAGCCCCAGCATTTT.

The chain recombines TRBV6-5 with TRBJ1-5; D is undetermined. The CDR3 has 12 amino acids. Germline CDR1 MNHEY, CDR2 SVGAGI. V was clipped by 7 bases and J by 1 base, with 5 bases between them. Here the CDR3 DNA reads TGTGCCAGCAAGGCAAGCAATCAGCCCCAGCATTTT. Protein sequence: CASKASNQPQHF.

The CDR3 here is CASSARAGQPNYGYTF. Written as DNA, the CDR3 is TGTGCCAGCAGTGCAAGGGCGGGACAGCCTAACTATGGCTACACCTTC. The rearrangement links TRBV27 to TRBJ1-2, with 7 bases that match TRBD1. With 5 bases clipped from V and 0 bases from J, the junction kept 9 bases outside the gene matches. Germline V gene sequence: CDR1 MNHEY, CDR2 SMNVEV (reference sequence). The length of the CDR3 is 16 residues.

CDR3 sequence reads: CASSFGLVGIQYF. The CDR3, as DNA: TGTGCCAGCAGTTTCGGATTGGTTGGCATTCAGTACTTC. V is TRBV28 and J is TRBJ2-4, with D hard to call. Trimming shortened V by 3 bases and J by 9 bases, and 12 bases separated the two germline ends. CDR3 length: 13 amino acids. CDR1 MDHEN and CDR2 SYDVKM come from the germline V gene.

The chain has TRBV5-6 and TRBJ2-1; D could derive from TRBD1 or TRBD2 (7 bases each). There are 15 residues in the CDR3. V was clipped by 2 bases and J by 8 bases, with 17 bases between them. CDR1 is SGHDT, CDR2 YYEEEE, per germline. Written as DNA, the CDR3 is TGTGCCAGCAGCTTCCCAGGGGGGGCCCGGGATGAGCAGTTCTTC. It codes for CASSFPGGARDEQFF.

This chain joins TRBV10-3 and TRBJ1-4; D is uncertain. With 3 bases removed from V and 5 bases from J, the gap between germline ends came to 7 bases. Germline lookup yields CDR1 ENHRY and CDR2 SYGVKD. This CDR3 is 13 amino acids long. CDR3 DNA: TGTGCCATCAGTGATGGGGTCAATGAAAAACTGTTTTTT. Amino acids: CAISDGVNEKLFF.

The rearrangement links TRBV11-3 to TRBJ1-1; 11 bases fit TRBD1. The CDR3 runs 14 residues. The junction had 6 bases not matched to a gene; V was cut back by 5 bases and J by 7 bases. In germline, CDR1 is SGHNT, CDR2 YENEEA. Here the CDR3 reads CASSKGQGVDEAFF. The CDR3, as DNA: TGTGCCAGCAGCAAGGGACAGGGGGTTGATGAAGCTTTCTTT.

This clone was recorded only once. This chain connects TRBV6-4 to TRBJ2-5; 8 bases agree with TRBD2. The ends lost 9 bases at V and 1 base at J; junction bases unmatched: 4. The CDR3 is made up of 13 amino acids. CDR1 MRHNA and CDR2 SNTAGT come from the germline V gene. The CDR3 DNA follows: TGTGCCAGAGCGGGGGCAGGCCAAGAGACCCAGTACTTC. As protein: CARAGAGQETQYF.

The chain couples TRBV5-6 to TRBJ1-2, with a possible D match to TRBD1 (6 bases). Trimming shortened V by 1 base and J by 8 bases, and 9 bases separated the two germline ends. The CDR3 consists of 12 residues. Germline loops: CDR1 SGHDT, CDR2 YYEEEE. This CDR3 reads CASSLPTGGYTF. The CDR3 nucleotides read TGTGCCAGCAGCTTGCCTACAGGGGGCTACACCTTC.

V gene TRBV9 combines with J gene TRBJ2-3, with D perhaps being TRBD1 or TRBD2 (7 bases each). Trimming removed 3 bases from V and 4 bases from J, with 15 bases in between. Germline values: CDR1 SGDLS, CDR2 YYNGEE. CDR3 length: 15 amino acids. The CDR3: CASSERGRGSDTQYF. The CDR3, as DNA: TGTGCCAGCAGCGAGAGGGGGCGGGGGTCAGATACGCAGTATTTT.

The chain recombines TRBV4-1 with TRBJ2-7, with TRBD2 as a possible D gene (6 bases). The CDR3 is made up of 16 amino acids. V was shortened by 5 bases and J by 2 bases, with 19 bases between the two germline ends. In germline, CDR1 is MGHRA, CDR2 YSYEKL. Written as DNA, the CDR3 is TGCGCCAGCAGCGACGACGGGAGACCGAACGCCTACGAGCAGTACTTC. Amino acids: CASSDDGRPNAYEQYF.

This rearrangement joins TRBV9 to TRBJ1-6, with D possibly TRBD1 on 5 matching bases. The CDR3 length is 15 residues. Germline values: CDR1 SGDLS, CDR2 YYNGEE. V was pared by 3 bases and J by 9 bases, with 16 bases between. The CDR3, as DNA: TGTGCCAGCAGCGGGGGGTCCGGGCCGGGTTCACCCCTCCACTTT. Protein product: CASSGGSGPGSPLHF. Using reference TRBV9 and TRBJ1-6 for the parts outside the CDR3, the full variable domain is DSGVTQTPKHLITATGQRVTLRCSPRSGDLSVYWYQQSLDQGLQFLIQYYNGEERAKGNILERFSAQQFPDLHSELNLSSLELGDSALYFCASSGGSGPGSPLHFGNGTRLTVT.

The chain couples TRBV5-4 to TRBJ2-7; 11 bases map to TRBD1. Germline V lookup: CDR1 SGHNT, CDR2 YYREEE (reference sequence). CDR3 length: 14 residues. V lost 3 bases and J lost 6; bases outside the gene matches: 5. The CDR3 nucleotides are TGTGCCAGCAGCTCGGACAGGGGGCGTGTCGAGCAGTACTTC. This translates into CASSSDRGRVEQYF.

Written as DNA, the CDR3 is TGTGCCAGTAAAGGGTCGATAGCGGGAGATTTGGGCACCGGGGAGCTGTTTTTT. Residues: CASKGSIAGDLGTGELFF. This chain connects TRBV19 to TRBJ2-2; TRBD2 matches at 9 bases. The germline CDR1 and CDR2 sequences are LNHDA and SQIVND (reference sequence). This CDR3 region has 18 residues. V dropped 7 bases and J dropped 4; count of bases not matched to a gene: 16. Filled out from reference TRBV19 and TRBJ2-2, the complete variable domain reads DGGITQSPKYLFRKEGQNVTLSCEQNLNHDAMYWYRQDPGQGLRLIYYSQIVNDFQKGDIAEGYSVSREKKESFPLTVTSAQKNPTAFYLCASKGSIAGDLGTGELFFGEGSRLTVL.

V and J are TRBV6-4 and TRBJ1-1; TRBD1 matches 7 bases. This CDR3 region has 15 residues. CDR1 and CDR2 (germline): MRHNA, SNTAGT. V shed 2 bases and J 4 bases; nucleotides not matched to a gene: 7. The CDR3 DNA is TGTGCCAGCAGTGACATAGCAGGGGGAAGCACTGAAGCTTTCTTT. Protein sequence: CASSDIAGGSTEAFF.

The genes are TRBV29-1 and TRBJ1-1, with D hard to call. Germline assignment: CDR1 SQVTM and CDR2 ANQGSEA. Trimming left V 3 bases short and J 3 bases short, with 11 bases between. The CDR3 has 13 amino acids. This CDR3 reads CSVEVGRDTEAFF. CDR3 coding DNA: TGCAGCGTTGAGGTGGGGAGAGACACTGAAGCTTTCTTT.

This chain connects TRBV28 to TRBJ2-3, with 7 bases aligning to TRBD2. Germline loops: CDR1 MDHEN, CDR2 SYDVKM. CDR3 length equals 15 residues. V shed 4 bases and J 6 bases; nucleotides not matched to a gene: 10. The DNA for the CDR3 is TGTGCCAGCAGTTCGAAGCGGGACCTCGGGGATACGCAGTATTTT. Its protein is CASSSKRDLGDTQYF.